This TCR beta chain is from a study of long-term antiretroviral therapy in people with HIV. The CDR3 is made up of 12 amino acids. Germline CDR1 and CDR2: MDHEN and SYDVKM. Between the trimmed V and J ends, which lost 5 bases and 10 bases, there was a span of 12 bases. The libraries were made with immunoSEQ v3.0 at survey level. Sequencing was performed with immunoSEQ multiplex PCR; in TCRdb, only in-frame clones are kept and a portion is missing. Among some 29,000 clones listed, around 89% were seen once. The chain joins TRBV28 to TRBJ2-1, with D possibly being TRBD2 (6 bases). The clonotype comes from a woman aged 18 to 35 with HIV. The sample in question was unsorted PBMCs, obtained 0.5 years after starting antiretroviral therapy. CDR3 DNA sequence: TGTGCCAGCAGTGTATCCGCGGGAGAGCAGTTCTTC. Its protein is CASSVSAGEQFF.